One sample yielded the 27 T cell receptor beta chains listed below, sequenced in a study of blood T cell repertoires in COVID-19. The protocol was immunoSEQ multiplex PCR, while the TCRdb copy is restricted to in-frame clones and leaves out a portion. This table holds approximately 93,000 clones, about 76% found once. The sequencing sample was made of peripheral blood. Receptor source: a woman aged 80 or over with acute or convalescent COVID-19.

The chain couples TRBV28 to TRBJ2-7, with 9 bases matching TRBD2. CDR1 is MDHEN and CDR2 is SYDVKM in the germline V gene. V lost 5 bases, J lost 4 bases, and 6 bases stayed unmatched. This CDR3 contains 14 residues. CDR3 sequence: CASSEASGVYEQYF. CDR3 bases: TGTGCCAGCAGTGAGGCTAGCGGGGTTTACGAGCAGTACTTC.

The rearrangement links TRBV5-5 to TRBJ1-5; 7 nucleotides agree with TRBD1. The CDR3 loop spans 14 amino acids. The junction had 3 bases not matched to a gene; V was cut back by 3 bases and J by 3 bases. The germline V gene has CDR1 SGHKS and CDR2 YYEKEE (reference sequence). The CDR3 sequence: CASSSGTVNQPQHF. DNA for the CDR3: TGTGCCAGCAGCTCCGGGACAGTCAATCAGCCCCAGCATTTT.

J is TRBJ2-3 and V is TRBV6-5; TRBD2 might be the D (6 bases). Germline loops: CDR1 MNHEY, CDR2 SVGAGI. This CDR3 has 15 residues. V lost 1 base and J lost 1, with 9 bases in between. The CDR3 spells CASSYLSSGTDTQYF. The CDR3 bases are TGTGCCAGCAGTTACTTGTCTAGCGGCACAGATACGCAGTATTTT.

The rearrangement links TRBV3-1 (or the pseudogene TRBV3-2) to TRBJ1-3; D perhaps matches TRBD1 (5 bases). The germline V gene has CDR1 LGHDT and CDR2 YNNKEL (reference sequence). The V end lost 5 bases, the J end lost 8 bases, and 13 bases lay between the germline ends. This CDR3 has 13 amino acids. The CDR3 bases are TGTGCCAGCAGCGCACCAGGGTTCTACACCATATATTTT. The encoded protein is CASSAPGFYTIYF.

This clone was recorded once. This sequence joins TRBV7-2 and TRBJ1-4; D may be TRBD1 (5 bases). This CDR3 is 13 amino acids long. V was clipped by 6 bases and J by 5 bases, with 10 bases between them. Germline CDR1 reads SGHTA; CDR2 reads FQGNSA. The CDR3 sequence is CASRRQRNEKLFF. CDR3 nucleotide sequence: TGTGCCAGCAGGAGACAGAGGAATGAAAAACTGTTTTTT.

V and J are TRBV4-2 and TRBJ2-5; TRBD2 aligns across 9 bases. Germline V CDR1 and CDR2: LGHNA, YNFKEQ. V shed 4 bases and J 4 bases; nucleotides not matched to a gene: 13. This CDR3 region has 17 residues. The CDR3 sequence is CASSRGQRGALGETQYF. DNA for the CDR3: TGTGCCAGCAGCCGGGGCCAGCGGGGGGCTCTCGGAGAGACCCAGTACTTC.

This rearrangement joins TRBV2 to TRBJ1-1; no reliable D call. CDR1 and CDR2 (germline): SNHLY, FYNNEI. With 4 bases removed from V and 4 bases from J, the gap between germline ends came to 13 bases. The CDR3 extends over 14 amino acids. The chain's CDR3 is CASSVEGVATEAFF. CDR3 bases: TGTGCCAGCAGTGTCGAGGGCGTCGCCACTGAAGCTTTCTTT.

This chain links TRBV9 with TRBJ1-2; D not resolved. Germline CDR1 reads SGDLS; CDR2 reads YYNGEE. V lost 0 bases, J lost 8 bases, and 17 bases lay in between. The CDR3 is 15 residues long. CDR3 residues: CASSVGTAILEGYTF. CDR3 in DNA: TGTGCCAGCAGCGTAGGAACGGCGATTTTGGAGGGCTACACCTTC.

The gene calls are TRBV30 and TRBJ2-7, with 9 bases matching TRBD1. Germline values: CDR1 GTSNPN, CDR2 SVGIG (reference sequence). Losses at the gene ends were 7 bases for V and 2 bases for J; bases not matched to a gene: 9. The CDR3 is made up of 14 amino acids. CDR3 loop: CASSRTGAAYEQYF. As DNA, the CDR3 is TGTGCCTCGTCCCGGACAGGGGCAGCCTACGAGCAGTACTTC.

This rearrangement joins TRBV13 to TRBJ2-7; the D is unclear. The CDR3 contains 12 residues. The V end was cut by 5 bases, the J end by 6 bases, with 11 bases between. Germline V gene sequence: CDR1 PRHDT, CDR2 FYEKMQ (reference sequence). The CDR3 region is CASSPRLAEQYF. In nucleotides, the CDR3 is TGTGCCAGCAGCCCTAGACTGGCCGAGCAGTACTTC.

The chain is built from TRBV6-5 and TRBJ1-1, with a tentative D call TRBD1 (5 bases). Germline CDR1 and CDR2: MNHEY and SVGAGI. The CDR3 length is 15 residues. Trimming took off 6 bases at V and 0 bases at J, with 14 bases between the two ends. DNA for the CDR3: TGTGCCAGCAGGTCGACAGTGAACCTGAACACTGAAGCTTTCTTT. Translation gives CASRSTVNLNTEAFF.

This chain joins TRBV7-9 and TRBJ1-2; 8 bases align to TRBD1. V lost 6 bases to trimming and J lost 2 bases; unmatched junction nucleotides: 5. CDR1 is SEHNR, CDR2 FQNEAQ, per germline (reference sequence). The CDR3 loop spans 14 amino acids. CDR3 in amino acids: CASSLDRENYGYTF. CDR3 nucleotide sequence: TGTGCCAGCAGTCTGGACAGGGAAAACTATGGCTACACCTTC.

This clone was found many times. This rearrangement joins TRBV5-4 to TRBJ1-2; 9 positions agree with TRBD1. Germline values: CDR1 SGHNT, CDR2 YYREEE (reference sequence). Unmatched junction bases numbered 4, after V lost 3 bases and J lost 7 bases. CDR3 length: 13 residues. The CDR3 loop reads CASSWDREAGYTF. The CDR3, as DNA: TGTGCCAGCAGCTGGGACAGGGAGGCTGGCTACACCTTC.

The chain recombines TRBV7-9 with TRBJ2-7; weak D call: TRBD1 (5 bases). Germline CDR1 reads SEHNR; CDR2 reads FQNEAQ (reference sequence). V lost 2 bases and J lost 6, with 11 bases in between. This CDR3 has 13 residues. CDR3 sequence: CASSLTQGAEQYF. CDR3 bases: TGTGCCAGCAGCTTAACCCAGGGCGCCGAGCAGTACTTC.

The table lists this clone with a few counts. The chain carries TRBV5-1 and TRBJ1-4; D gene unclear. V was pared by 0 bases and J by 4 bases, with 16 bases between. This CDR3 spans 17 amino acids. Germline-derived CDR1 and CDR2 are SGHRS and YFSETQ. The CDR3 spells CASSLGPGWSGNEKLFF. CDR3 bases: TGCGCCAGCAGCTTGGGTCCTGGGTGGTCGGGTAATGAAAAACTGTTTTTT.

This rearrangement joins TRBV9 to TRBJ1-2; no definite D call. Trimming left V 0 bases short and J 5 bases short, with 8 bases between. The CDR3 consists of 13 residues. CDR1 and CDR2 (germline): SGDLS, YYNGEE. CDR3 DNA sequence: TGTGCCAGCAGCGTAGATTCCAGATATGGCTACACCTTC. It specifies CASSVDSRYGYTF.

The gene calls are TRBV5-5 and TRBJ1-5; 7 bases agree with TRBD1. The junction had 4 bases not matched to a gene; V was cut back by 7 bases and J by 3 bases. The CDR3 has 13 amino acids. Germline-derived CDR1 and CDR2 are SGHKS and YYEKEE (reference sequence). The CDR3 loop reads CASAGQLNQPQHF. The CDR3 nucleotides are TGTGCCAGCGCGGGACAGCTCAATCAGCCCCAGCATTTT.

J is TRBJ2-2 and V is TRBV7-2; 14 nucleotides agree with TRBD2. Germline values: CDR1 SGHTA, CDR2 FQGNSA. The CDR3 contains 17 residues. Trimming cost V 5 bases and J 7 bases; bases outside gene matches: 9. The chain's CDR3 is CASSPTGTSGRGGELFF. CDR3 sequence (DNA): TGTGCCAGCAGCCCGACCGGGACTAGCGGGAGAGGCGGGGAGCTGTTTTTT. Full variable domain (missing parts from reference TRBV7-2 and TRBJ2-2): GAGVSQSPSNKVTEKGKDVELRCDPISGHTALYWYRQSLGQGLEFLIYFQGNSAPDKSGLPSDRFSAERTGGSVSTLTIQRTQQEDSAVYLCASSPTGTSGRGGELFFGEGSRLTVL.

V is TRBV4-3 and J is TRBJ1-2; 8 nucleotides align to TRBD1. Germline CDR1 is LGHNA and CDR2 is YSLEER. This CDR3 comprises 15 residues. With 2 bases clipped from V and 0 bases from J, the junction kept 2 bases outside the gene matches. The CDR3 DNA reads as TGCGCCAGCAGCCAACAACAGGGGGCTAACTATGGCTACACCTTC. It yields the protein CASSQQQGANYGYTF.

This chain connects TRBV3-1 (or the pseudogene TRBV3-2) to TRBJ2-5, with 7 bases matching TRBD2. Trimming at V came to 5 bases and at J to 5 bases, leaving 11 bases not matched to a gene. Germline V gives CDR1 LGHDT, CDR2 YNNKEL (reference sequence). The CDR3 covers 15 residues. CDR3 nucleotides: TGTGCCAGCAGCAAGGGAGGGGTCGCTGGGGAGACCCAGTACTTC. Its translation: CASSKGGVAGETQYF.

The V gene is TRBV3-1 (or the pseudogene TRBV3-2), the J gene TRBJ1-5, with 7 bases matching TRBD1. This CDR3 has 13 amino acids. Germline CDR1 and CDR2: LGHDT and YNNKEL (reference sequence). The V and J ends lost 8 bases and 6 bases, in that order; junction bases with no gene match: 7. The CDR3 bases are TGTGCCAGCGCTGACAGGGTAGGTCAGCCCCAGCATTTT. Amino acid sequence: CASADRVGQPQHF.

The chain recombines TRBV19 with TRBJ2-3; D is possibly TRBD1 (5 bases). V was clipped by 1 base and J by 5 bases, with 10 bases between them. The CDR3 runs to 14 residues. Germline assignment: CDR1 LNHDA and CDR2 SQIVND (reference sequence). The CDR3 DNA sequence: TGTGCCAGTAGTATAGGACAGTCCTTAGATACGCAGTATTTT. This codes for CASSIGQSLDTQYF.

The table lists this clone with a count of one. The chain is built from TRBV29-1 and TRBJ2-5; D possibly corresponds to TRBD1 (7 bases). Germline V gene data show CDR1 as SQVTM and CDR2 as ANQGSEA. V was shortened by 6 bases and J by 5 bases, with 13 bases between the two germline ends. CDR3 length: 12 amino acids. The CDR3 protein is CSVETGRETQYF. Written as DNA, the CDR3 is TGCAGCGTAGAGACAGGGAGGGAGACCCAGTACTTC.

This rearrangement joins TRBV19 to TRBJ2-1; tentative D call: TRBD2 (6 bases). This CDR3 region has 14 residues. Germline assignment: CDR1 LNHDA and CDR2 SQIVND (reference sequence). The V gene lost 9 bases and the J gene lost 0 bases, with 12 bases spanning the gap. The CDR3 DNA reads as TGTGCCAGCTCGGAGGGATACTCCTACAATGAGCAGTTCTTC. Translating gives CASSEGYSYNEQFF.

DNA for the CDR3: TGTGCCAGCAGCCCTCAGAGGGCGATGGGCTACACCTTC. This encodes CASSPQRAMGYTF. The chain joins TRBV12-3 or TRBV12-4 to TRBJ1-2; D is unresolved. V lost 6 bases, J lost 8 bases, and 16 bases lay in between. The CDR3 totals 13 residues.

The J gene is TRBJ2-2, the V gene TRBV5-1; 8 bases line up with TRBD2. The trim removed 0 bases at V and 2 bases at J, leaving 3 bases unmatched. The CDR3 loop spans 16 amino acids. The germline V gene encodes CDR1 SGHRS and CDR2 YFSETQ. The CDR3 bases are TGCGCCAGCAGCTTGGTCGGGGGGGTAAACACCGGGGAGCTGTTTTTT. As protein: CASSLVGGVNTGELFF.

The rearrangement uses TRBV18 and TRBJ1-1; no reliable D call. Trimming stripped 5 bases from V and 3 bases from J, with 10 bases between. Germline values: CDR1 KGHSH, CDR2 LQKENI. The CDR3 is made up of 13 amino acids. CDR3 nucleotides: TGTGCCAGCTCAGAGGGTGAGTACACTGAAGCTTTCTTT. Translated: CASSEGEYTEAFF.